The 23 T cell receptor beta chains below all came from one sample that was sequenced in a study of blood T cell repertoires in COVID-19 (TCRdb year 2020). The library was generated by the immunoSEQ multiplex PCR assay. TCRdb mirrors the immuneACCESS table, restricted to in-frame sequences. Some clones are absent from its copies; in checked studies, under half trace to an unresolved V gene, and the reason for the others is unknown. Within this sample are approximately 150,000 clones, with more than 75% of them counted one time only. About 2.5% of the sample goes to the ten largest clones. Sequencing was performed on peripheral blood. The receptors here all came from a woman older than 75 with COVID-19, enrolled during active disease.

The V gene is TRBV6-6, the J gene TRBJ2-7; D ambiguous. V dropped 4 bases and J dropped 3 bases, with 7 bases sitting between them. The CDR3 totals 12 residues. Germline values: CDR1 MNHNY, CDR2 SVGAGI (reference sequence). The chain's CDR3 is CASSSPRYEQYF. DNA for the CDR3: TGTGCCAGCAGTTCCCCCCGCTACGAGCAGTACTTC.

The chain carries TRBV11-1 and TRBJ1-1, with D uncertain. This CDR3 comprises 12 residues. V lost 6 bases and J lost 7, with 12 bases in between. Germline V CDR1 and CDR2: SGHAT, FQDESV (reference sequence). The CDR3 protein is CASSRGVREAFF. The CDR3 DNA follows: TGTGCCAGCAGTCGGGGAGTACGTGAAGCTTTCTTT.

The V gene is TRBV9, the J gene TRBJ2-1; 13 nucleotides match TRBD2. CDR1 is SGDLS and CDR2 is YYNGEE in the germline V gene. The CDR3 totals 16 residues. The V gene end was trimmed by 0 bases and the J gene end by 9 bases; junction bases not matched to a gene: 6. The CDR3: CASSVGTSGSGIEQFF. The CDR3 nucleotides are TGTGCCAGCAGCGTAGGGACTAGCGGGAGCGGCATTGAGCAGTTCTTC.

J is TRBJ2-2 and V is TRBV5-1, with D possibly matching TRBD2 (5 bases). From germline, CDR1 is SGHRS and CDR2 YFSETQ. The V end was cut by 1 base, the J end by 6 bases, with 13 bases between. This CDR3 is built from 15 residues. As DNA, the CDR3 is TGCGCCAGCAGCTTGATCTTCGGGGTCTCCGGGGAGCTGTTTTTT. Its protein is CASSLIFGVSGELFF.

In this sample, this clone turned up once. The chain uses TRBV4-3 and TRBJ1-1; D gene unclear. Trimming stripped 1 base from V and 0 bases from J, with 3 bases between. Germline V gene sequence: CDR1 LGHNA, CDR2 YSLEER. The CDR3 sequence is 13 residues long. This chain's CDR3 is CASSQAMNTEAFF. In nucleotides, the CDR3 is TGCGCCAGCAGCCAAGCTATGAACACTGAAGCTTTCTTT.

This clone has only a few counts. The gene calls are TRBV6-5 and TRBJ2-1, with TRBD1 as a possible D gene (6 bases). The CDR3 has 13 residues. CDR1 and CDR2 from the germline V gene are MNHEY and SVGAGI. V was trimmed by 8 bases and J by 9 bases, leaving 17 bases between them. The CDR3 region has the DNA TGTGCCAGCTCCCGGGTAGGGGGTATTGAGCAGTTCTTC. Residues: CASSRVGGIEQFF.

The chain carries TRBV19 and TRBJ1-4; no firm D call. CDR3 length equals 14 residues. V gave up 3 bases and J gave up 0 bases, with 5 bases separating them. The germline gives CDR1 LNHDA, CDR2 SQIVND (reference sequence). The CDR3 region is CASSISSTNEKLFF. The DNA for the CDR3 is TGTGCCAGTAGTATCTCCTCAACTAATGAAAAACTGTTTTTT.

The chain carries TRBV19 and TRBJ2-2, with 11 bases that match TRBD1. The CDR3 is made up of 16 amino acids. Trimming removed 8 bases from V and 6 bases from J; junction bases left unmatched: 11. In germline, CDR1 is LNHDA, CDR2 SQIVND (reference sequence). The CDR3 reads CASHRRDRGEAGELFF. The CDR3 DNA follows: TGTGCCAGTCACCGCCGGGACAGGGGGGAGGCCGGGGAGCTGTTTTTT.

V gene TRBV28 combines with J gene TRBJ2-7, with 7 bases fitting TRBD1. After removal of 1 base from V and 0 bases from J, the junction contained 3 bases not matched to a gene. From germline, CDR1 is MDHEN and CDR2 SYDVKM. CDR3 size: 15 residues. The CDR3 sequence is CASSLYRDSSYEQYF. CDR3 DNA sequence: TGTGCCAGCAGTTTATACCGGGACAGCTCCTACGAGCAGTACTTC.

The CDR3 DNA follows: TGTGCCAGCAGTTTTGAAGGGAGCTCCTATAATTCACCCCTCCACTTT. Protein product: CASSFEGSSYNSPLHF. V and J are TRBV27 and TRBJ1-6; D not certain. From germline, CDR1 is MNHEY and CDR2 SMNVEV (reference sequence). Deletions cut 3 bases from V and 0 bases from J, with 9 bases between. This CDR3 comprises 16 residues.

The rearrangement joins TRBV27 to TRBJ2-1, with D perhaps TRBD2 (5 bases). CDR1 MNHEY and CDR2 SMNVEV come from the germline V gene (reference sequence). V gave up 3 bases and J gave up 0 bases, with 6 bases separating them. The CDR3 covers 14 residues. CDR3 DNA sequence: TGTGCCAGCAGTTTGGGGAGCTCCTACAATGAGCAGTTCTTC. Translated, it gives CASSLGSSYNEQFF.

V and J are TRBV7-2 and TRBJ1-3, with D unresolved. This CDR3 region has 14 residues. The ends were cut back, 4 bases at V and 0 bases at J, with 7 bases in the middle. Germline loops: CDR1 SGHTA, CDR2 FQGNSA. CDR3 in amino acids: CASSSQNSGNTIYF. CDR3 nucleotide sequence: TGTGCCAGCAGCTCACAGAACTCTGGAAACACCATATATTTT.

The chain recombines TRBV6-2 or TRBV6-3 with TRBJ1-6, with D unclear. Germline V gene data show CDR1 as MNHEY and CDR2 as SVGEGT. This CDR3 has 14 amino acids. Deletions cut 2 bases from V and 7 bases from J, with 9 bases between. The CDR3 coding sequence is TGTGCCAGCAGTTACAGAGGGATCAATTCACCCCTCCACTTT. Translated, it gives CASSYRGINSPLHF.

This chain joins TRBV7-9 and TRBJ1-1; D is uncertain. V lost 1 base to trimming and J lost 3 bases, with 15 bases between them. The CDR3 loop spans 16 amino acids. The germline CDR1 and CDR2 sequences are SEHNR and FQNEAQ (reference sequence). In DNA form, the CDR3 reads TGTGCCAGCAGCTTAGAAGTGCAGAGGGCTGACACTGAAGCTTTCTTT. Its translation is CASSLEVQRADTEAFF.

This clone was counted once. The rearrangement links TRBV5-4 to TRBJ1-2; 11 nucleotides align to TRBD1. The CDR3 is 16 amino acids. Germline trimming cut 4 bases from V and 2 bases from J; bases unmatched to any gene: 7. CDR1 is SGHNT, CDR2 YYREEE, per germline (reference sequence). The CDR3 is CASSQGQGAFNYGYTF. The CDR3 nucleotides are TGTGCCAGCAGCCAAGGACAGGGGGCGTTCAACTATGGCTACACCTTC.

This clone was seen only once. This chain uses TRBV7-8 with TRBJ2-7, with 13 bases lining up with TRBD2. V was pared by 5 bases and J by 4 bases, with 8 bases of the junction left unmatched. Germline V lookup: CDR1 SGHVS, CDR2 FQNEAQ. The CDR3 runs 16 residues. The CDR3 DNA is TGTGCCAGCAGCCTATGGGGGACTAGCGGGAAATACGAGCAGTACTTC. As protein: CASSLWGTSGKYEQYF.

V gene TRBV2 combines with J gene TRBJ1-2; maybe TRBD1 (6 bases). This CDR3 has 14 amino acids. Germline V gene lookup returns CDR1 SNHLY and CDR2 FYNNEI. V shed 8 bases and J shed 8 bases, with 21 bases lying between them. CDR3 loop: CASGVRGVRGGYTF. The CDR3 bases are TGTGCCAGCGGGGTAAGGGGCGTCAGGGGAGGCTACACCTTC.

This sequence joins TRBV28 and TRBJ2-5, with 9 positions matching TRBD2. J gave up 4 bases and V 2 bases, and 17 bases lay outside the gene matches. In germline, CDR1 is MDHEN, CDR2 SYDVKM. This CDR3 comprises 19 residues. CDR3 DNA sequence: TGTGCCAGCAGTTTACTTCCGCCGTGGGGTAGCGGGAGAGGAGAGACCCAGTACTTC. Its protein is CASSLLPPWGSGRGETQYF.

This clone occurred once. The J gene is TRBJ2-7, the V gene TRBV12-3 or TRBV12-4; 7 bases fit TRBD2. The ends lost 6 bases at V and 4 bases at J; junction bases unmatched: 0. This CDR3 spans 11 amino acids. DNA of the CDR3: TGTGCCAGCAGGGGGGGGTACGAGCAGTACTTC. It translates to CASRGGYEQYF.

This clone appeared once. V gene TRBV18 combines with J gene TRBJ2-7; 8 bases align to TRBD1. The CDR3 loop spans 17 amino acids. V trimming: 6 bases; J trimming: 3 bases; junction bases outside the gene matches: 16. CDR1 and CDR2 (germline): KGHSH, LQKENI. The CDR3 here is CASSLGTGGFSSYEQYF. The CDR3 nucleotides read TGTGCCAGCTCCCTCGGGACAGGTGGGTTTTCGAGCTACGAGCAGTACTTC.

The gene calls are TRBV28 and TRBJ1-2; 12 positions match TRBD1. V lost 11 bases to trimming and J lost 12 bases; unmatched junction nucleotides: 13. Germline V gene data show CDR1 as MDHEN and CDR2 as SYDVKM. The CDR3 has 13 amino acids. The CDR3 spells CAALGTGGAKNTF. For the CDR3, the DNA is TGTGCCGCCCTCGGGACAGGGGGCGCGAAAAACACCTTC.

V is TRBV19 and J is TRBJ2-2; D unclear. The CDR3 runs 14 residues. Germline loops: CDR1 LNHDA, CDR2 SQIVND (reference sequence). Deletions cut 5 bases from V and 1 base from J, with 8 bases between. CDR3 bases: TGTGCCAGTAGTCCGCGGAGGAACACCGGGGAGCTGTTTTTT. Amino acid sequence: CASSPRRNTGELFF.

This clone was seen at least ten times. This chain uses TRBV6-5 with TRBJ1-1, with 7 bases matching TRBD1. The V segment lost 6 bases and the J segment 3 bases; nucleotides outside the gene matches: 7. Per germline, CDR1 MNHEY and CDR2 SVGAGI. The CDR3 runs to 14 residues. The CDR3 is CASSFDRADTEAFF. In DNA, the CDR3 is TGTGCCAGCAGCTTCGACAGGGCTGACACTGAAGCTTTCTTT.